Listed below are T cell receptor beta chains from one sample, sequenced in a study of cytomegalovirus exposure and HLA in healthy donors. The method was immunoSEQ multiplex PCR; TCRdb's version includes in-frame clones alone and lacks a portion of them. In the table there are over 100,000 clones, roughly 69% of which are singletons. What was sequenced was PBMCs. Receptors originate from a woman in her twenties or thirties in good health and CMV-seronegative. Both conserved end residues are part of each CDR3. A D gene is named only where the DNA matches it firmly. Expanded clones get a size class; other rows say once, few or many, or leave the size out.

>TRBJ1-1|NA|TRBV28|NA
TGTGCCAGCAGTTTCCCCAGGGCTAATGAAGCTTTCTTT
CASSFPRANEAFF
>TRBJ1-3|TRBD1|TRBV10-3|NA
TGTGCCATCAGTGGGGACAGGGTCTCTGGAAACACCATATATTTT
CAISGDRVSGNTIYF
>TRBJ2-3|TRBD2|TRBV27|once
TGTGCCAGCAGTCACGACCTTTGGCGGGTGTTAGCGGGAGGGCCGGTCACAGATACGCAGTATTTT
CASSHDLWRVLAGGPVTDTQYF
>TRBJ1-1|NA|TRBV2|few
TGTGCCAGCAGCTCGACAGTAGAAGCTTTCTTT
CASSSTVEAFF
>TRBJ2-3|TRBD2|TRBV5-1|NA
TGCGCCAGCAGCTTGGCCCCAGCGGGGGCCCGAGATACGCAGTATTTT
CASSLAPAGARDTQYF
>TRBJ2-7|TRBD1|TRBV9|NA
TGTGCCAGCAGCGTAGATCTGACAGGGCCCGAGCAGTACTTC
CASSVDLTGPEQYF
>TRBJ1-1|NA|TRBV28|NA
TGTGCCAGCGGGTCTTACAGGAACACTGAAGCTTTCTTT
CASGSYRNTEAFF
>TRBJ1-2|NA|TRBV2|few
TGTGCCAGCAGTGCAGGGAATAACTATGGCTACACCTTC
CASSAGNNYGYTF
>TRBJ1-1|TRBD1|TRBV28|few
TGTGCCAGCAGTTCCGGGACAGGGGGCACTGAAGCTTTCTTT
CASSSGTGGTEAFF
>TRBJ2-1|NA|TRBV6-5|NA
TGTGCCAGCAGTTACATCGACGAAGGAGCGGAAGAGTTCTTC
CASSYIDEGAEEFF
>TRBJ2-5|NA|TRBV7-2|NA
TGTGCCAGCAGCCTGCGTTCCAAGGGGGAGACCCAGTACTTC
CASSLRSKGETQYF
>TRBJ1-1|TRBD1|TRBV10-2|few
TGCGCCAGCAGCGGACAGGAGAACACTGAAGCTTTCTTT
CASSGQENTEAFF
>TRBJ1-1|NA|TRBV11-3|NA
TGTGCCAGCAGCTTAACCGGAGGGAACACTGAAGCTTTCTTT
CASSLTGGNTEAFF
>TRBJ1-6|TRBD1|TRBV13|NA
TGTGCCAGCAGCCATGGACAGGGGCAACGTTCACCCCTCCACTTT
CASSHGQGQRSPLHF
>TRBJ2-2|TRBD1|TRBV9|few
TGTGCCAGCAGCGTGGAGACAGGGGGCACCGGGGAGCTGTTTTTT
CASSVETGGTGELFF
>TRBJ2-3|NA|TRBV11-1|NA
TGTGCCAGCAGCTTAAATCCGGGTGCAGTTGATACGCAGTATTTT
CASSLNPGAVDTQYF
>TRBJ2-7|NA|TRBV4-3|once
TGCGCCAGCAGCCTAGAACTAGTTTCCCACGAGCAGTACTTC
CASSLELVSHEQYF
>TRBJ2-7|TRBD1|TRBV6-5|NA
TGTGCCAGCAGTTACGGTGTACAGGGGGTCTACGAGCAGTACTTC
CASSYGVQGVYEQYF
>TRBJ2-7|NA|TRBV27|once
TGTGCCACACGCCGGGGGGCGCAAGCTGACGAGCAGTACTTC
CATRRGAQADEQYF
>TRBJ1-6|TRBD1|TRBV6-5|NA
TGTGCCAGCAGTGCCGGGACAGGTCGGAATTCACCCCTCCACTTT
CASSAGTGRNSPLHF
>TRBJ2-7|NA|TRBV18|few
TGTGCCAGCTCACCACAAGAGCACTACGAGCAGTACTTC
CASSPQEHYEQYF
>TRBJ2-7|TRBD2|TRBV11-2|NA
TGTGCCAGCAGCATACGTCCCGGGACTAGCGGGAGCTCCCCTTACGAGCAGTACTTC
CASSIRPGTSGSSPYEQYF
>TRBJ1-2|NA|TRBV30|NA
TGTGCCTGGAGCAGCGAACAGGGCTTAGCTAACTATGGCTACACCTTC
CAWSSEQGLANYGYTF
>TRBJ2-7|NA|TRBV30|NA
TGTGCCTGGAGTAGTTTTAGCGAGAACCTATACGAGCAGTACTTC
CAWSSFSENLYEQYF
>TRBJ1-3|NA|TRBV7-9|NA
TGTGCCAGCAGCCCAACGGACAGATCAAGCTCTGGAAACACCATATATTTT
CASSPTDRSSSGNTIYF
>TRBJ1-5|NA|TRBV5-1|NA
TGCGCCAGCAGCTCGTGGGAGGCTGGCAATCAGCCCCAGCATTTT
CASSSWEAGNQPQHF
>TRBJ2-1|NA|TRBV4-1|NA
TGCGCCAGCAGCCAAGATGGCGGACTAAACTTGGAGCAGTTCTTC
CASSQDGGLNLEQFF
>TRBJ2-5|TRBD1|TRBV7-9|NA
TGTGCCAGCAGCTTAGGAGACAGGGCGAAGCAAGAGACCCAGTACTTC
CASSLGDRAKQETQYF
>TRBJ1-1|NA|TRBV6-1|NA
TGTGCCAGCAGTGAAGACGGGGTACTGAACACTGAAGCTTTCTTT
CASSEDGVLNTEAFF
>TRBJ1-2|NA|TRBV2|NA
TGTGCCAGCAGTTCGGACACAGTCTATGGCTACACCTTC
CASSSDTVYGYTF
>TRBJ2-5|NA|TRBV19|NA
TGTGCCAGTAGTATGGGGAGGGACAAACGCAAAGAGACCCAGTACTTC
CASSMGRDKRKETQYF
>TRBJ2-7|TRBD1|TRBV27|NA
TGTGCCAGCAGTTTGGGCAGGGGGATCTACGAGCAGTACTTC
CASSLGRGIYEQYF
>TRBJ2-3|NA|TRBV5-4|NA
TGTGCCAGCAGCTTGGTGGGGGACTTCACAGATACGCAGTATTTT
CASSLVGDFTDTQYF
>TRBJ2-5|NA|TRBV5-1|NA
TGCGCCAGCAGCTTGGTTCTCGGGGGTTCTCAAGAGACCCAGTACTTC
CASSLVLGGSQETQYF
>TRBJ2-5|NA|TRBV2|few
TGTGCCAGCAGTGACCCTCAAGAGACCCAGTACTTC
CASSDPQETQYF
>TRBJ2-1|TRBD1|TRBV7-9|NA
TGTGCCAGCAGCGGACGACAGGGGGCTTACAATGAGCAGTTCTTC
CASSGRQGAYNEQFF
>TRBJ2-1|NA|TRBV7-9|NA
TGTGCCAGCAGCCCCCGGGGTGGTTCAATGTACAATGAGCAGTTCTTC
CASSPRGGSMYNEQFF
>TRBJ2-3|NA|TRBV9|NA
TGTGCCAGCAGCATCTTTATACAAGATACGCAGTATTTT
CASSIFIQDTQYF
>TRBJ1-3|NA|TRBV2|NA
TGTGCCAGCAGGCCACTAAATCCCGCTGGAAACACCATATATTTT
CASRPLNPAGNTIYF
>TRBJ2-2|TRBD1|TRBV29-1|NA
TGCAGCGTTTCGGGACAGGGGCGCACCGGGGAGCTGTTTTTT
CSVSGQGRTGELFF
>TRBJ2-3|NA|TRBV9|NA
TGTGCCAGCAGCCCGGAGGGAGATACGCAGTATTTT
CASSPEGDTQYF
>TRBJ1-4|NA|TRBV5-6|few
TGTGCCAGCAGCTTGGGAGGGGGAGCTAATGAAAAACTGTTTTTT
CASSLGGGANEKLFF
>TRBJ2-7|TRBD2|TRBV5-1|few
TGCGCCAGCAGCTTGGGCTCGGTGGGGGGGGAGCAGTACTTC
CASSLGSVGGEQYF
>TRBJ2-3|TRBD2|TRBV9|NA
TGTGCCAGCAGCGTTTTAGCGGGCTTCCGGGGAGATACGCAGTATTTT
CASSVLAGFRGDTQYF